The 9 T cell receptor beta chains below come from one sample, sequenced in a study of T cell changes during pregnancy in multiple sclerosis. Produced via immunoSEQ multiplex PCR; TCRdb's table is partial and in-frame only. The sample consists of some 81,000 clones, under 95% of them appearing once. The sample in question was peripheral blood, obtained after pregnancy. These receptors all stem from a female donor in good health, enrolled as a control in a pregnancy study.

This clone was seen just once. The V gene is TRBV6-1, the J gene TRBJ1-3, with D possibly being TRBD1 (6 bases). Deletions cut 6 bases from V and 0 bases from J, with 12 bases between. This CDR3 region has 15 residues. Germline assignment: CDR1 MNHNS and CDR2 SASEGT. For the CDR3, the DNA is TGTGCCAGCAGCGAGACAGGAGACTCTGGAAACACCATATATTTT. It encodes CASSETGDSGNTIYF.

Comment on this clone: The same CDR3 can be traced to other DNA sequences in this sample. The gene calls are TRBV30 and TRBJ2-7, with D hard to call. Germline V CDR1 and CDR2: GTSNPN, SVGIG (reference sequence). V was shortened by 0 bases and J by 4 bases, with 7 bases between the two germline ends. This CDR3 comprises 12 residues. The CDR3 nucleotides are TGTGCCTGGAGTGTACGAGGATACGAGCAGTACTTC. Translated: CAWSVRGYEQYF.

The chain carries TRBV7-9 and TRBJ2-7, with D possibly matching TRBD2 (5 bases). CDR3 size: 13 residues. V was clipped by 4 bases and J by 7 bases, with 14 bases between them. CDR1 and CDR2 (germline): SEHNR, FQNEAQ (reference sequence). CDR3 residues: CASSSPGRGEQYF. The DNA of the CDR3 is TGTGCCAGCAGCTCCCCCGGACGGGGTGAGCAGTACTTC.

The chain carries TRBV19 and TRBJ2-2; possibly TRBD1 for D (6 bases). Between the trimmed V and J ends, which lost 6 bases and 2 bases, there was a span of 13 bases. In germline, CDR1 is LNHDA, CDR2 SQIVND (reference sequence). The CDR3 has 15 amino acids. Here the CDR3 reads CASSRGIYNTGELFF. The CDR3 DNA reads TGTGCCAGTAGCAGGGGAATATATAACACCGGGGAGCTGTTTTTT.

The CDR3 sequence is CASSLRELGYNEQFF. The DNA of the CDR3 is TGCGCCAGCAGCTTACGGGAGTTGGGGTACAATGAGCAGTTCTTC. This rearrangement joins TRBV5-1 to TRBJ2-1, with a tentative D call TRBD2 (6 bases). Germline V gives CDR1 SGHRS, CDR2 YFSETQ. V was trimmed by 2 bases and J by 4 bases, leaving 13 bases between them. This CDR3 is built from 15 residues.

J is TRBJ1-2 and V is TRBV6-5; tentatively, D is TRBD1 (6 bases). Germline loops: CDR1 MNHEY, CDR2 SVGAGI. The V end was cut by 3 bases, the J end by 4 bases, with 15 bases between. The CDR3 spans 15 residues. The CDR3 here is CASSYLGDRSYGYTF. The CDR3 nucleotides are TGTGCCAGCAGTTATCTAGGAGACAGGTCCTATGGCTACACCTTC.

This CDR3 is CASSPFRGRSYEQYF. The CDR3 coding sequence is TGTGCCAGTAGCCCCTTCAGGGGTAGGTCCTACGAGCAGTACTTC. J is TRBJ2-7 and V is TRBV19; D may be TRBD1 (6 bases). Germline CDR1 and CDR2: LNHDA and SQIVND (reference sequence). Between the trimmed V and J ends, which lost 6 bases and 1 base, there was a span of 16 bases. The CDR3 is 15 amino acids.

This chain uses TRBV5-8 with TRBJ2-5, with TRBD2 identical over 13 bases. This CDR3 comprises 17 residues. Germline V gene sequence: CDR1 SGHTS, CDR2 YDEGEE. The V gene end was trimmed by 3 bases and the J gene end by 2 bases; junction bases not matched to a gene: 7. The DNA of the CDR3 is TGTGCCAGCAGCTCCGGGACTAGCGGGGTACCACAAGAGACCCAGTACTTC. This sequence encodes CASSSGTSGVPQETQYF.

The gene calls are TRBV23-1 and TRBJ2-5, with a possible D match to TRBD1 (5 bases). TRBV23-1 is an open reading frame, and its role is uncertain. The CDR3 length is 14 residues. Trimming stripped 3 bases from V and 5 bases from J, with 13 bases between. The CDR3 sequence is CASSHQGESETQYF. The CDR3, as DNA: TGCGCCAGCAGTCATCAAGGGGAATCGGAGACCCAGTACTTC.